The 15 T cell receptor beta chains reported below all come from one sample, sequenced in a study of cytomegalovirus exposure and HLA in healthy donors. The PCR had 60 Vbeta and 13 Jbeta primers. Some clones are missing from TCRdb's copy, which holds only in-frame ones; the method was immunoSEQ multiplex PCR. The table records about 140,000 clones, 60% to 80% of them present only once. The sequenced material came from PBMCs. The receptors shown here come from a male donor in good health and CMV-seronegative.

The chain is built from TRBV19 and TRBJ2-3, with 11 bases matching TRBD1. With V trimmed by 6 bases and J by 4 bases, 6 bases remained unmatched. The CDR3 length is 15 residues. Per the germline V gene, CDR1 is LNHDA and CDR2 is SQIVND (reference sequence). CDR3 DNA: TGTGCCAGTAGGCCCGGACAGGGGGCATCAGATACGCAGTATTTT. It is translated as CASRPGQGASDTQYF.

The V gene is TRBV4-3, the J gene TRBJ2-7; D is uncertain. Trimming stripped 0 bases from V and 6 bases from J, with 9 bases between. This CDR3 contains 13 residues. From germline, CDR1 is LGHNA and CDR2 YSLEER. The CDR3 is CASSQDPRSEQYF. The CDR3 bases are TGCGCCAGCAGCCAAGATCCAAGGAGCGAGCAGTACTTC.

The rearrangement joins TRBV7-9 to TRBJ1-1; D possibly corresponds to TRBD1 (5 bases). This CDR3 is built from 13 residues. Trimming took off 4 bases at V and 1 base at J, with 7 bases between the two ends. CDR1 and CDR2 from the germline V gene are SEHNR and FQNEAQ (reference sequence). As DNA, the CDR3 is TGTGCCAGCAGCTGGGGCCAGAACACTGAAGCTTTCTTT. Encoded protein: CASSWGQNTEAFF.

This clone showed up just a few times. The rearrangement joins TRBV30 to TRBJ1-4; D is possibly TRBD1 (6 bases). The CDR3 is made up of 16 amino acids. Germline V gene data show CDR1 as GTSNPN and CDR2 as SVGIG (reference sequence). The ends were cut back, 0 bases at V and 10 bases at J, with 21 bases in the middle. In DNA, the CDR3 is TGTGCCTGGAGTGTATATCGCCAGGGGATCTCGGTAAAACTGTTTTTT. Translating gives CAWSVYRQGISVKLFF.

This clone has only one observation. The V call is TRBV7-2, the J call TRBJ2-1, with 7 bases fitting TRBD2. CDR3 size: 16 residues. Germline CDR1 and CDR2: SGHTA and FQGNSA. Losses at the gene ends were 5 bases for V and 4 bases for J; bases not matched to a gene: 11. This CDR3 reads CASSPGGVRVYNEQFF. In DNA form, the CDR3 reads TGTGCCAGCAGCCCTGGGGGGGTGCGGGTATACAATGAGCAGTTCTTC.

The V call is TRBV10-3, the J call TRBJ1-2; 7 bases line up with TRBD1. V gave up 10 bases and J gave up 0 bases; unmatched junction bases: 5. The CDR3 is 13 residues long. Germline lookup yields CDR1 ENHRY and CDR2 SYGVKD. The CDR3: CANRQGSNYGYTF. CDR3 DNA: TGTGCCAACCGACAGGGCTCTAACTATGGCTACACCTTC.

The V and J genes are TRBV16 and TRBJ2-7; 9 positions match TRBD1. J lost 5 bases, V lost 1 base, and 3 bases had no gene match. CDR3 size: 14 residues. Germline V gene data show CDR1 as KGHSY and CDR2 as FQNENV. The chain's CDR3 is CASSQLGTGHEQYF. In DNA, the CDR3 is TGTGCCAGCAGCCAATTAGGGACAGGGCACGAGCAGTACTTC.

DNA for the CDR3: TGTGCCAGCAGTTCTGGCGGGGGGGCCCAAGAGACCCAGTACTTC. It specifies CASSSGGGAQETQYF. The chain links TRBV6-5 to TRBJ2-5; TRBD2 aligns across 9 bases. The V gene's germline CDR1 is MNHEY and CDR2 SVGAGI. V lost 4 bases and J lost 1; bases outside the gene matches: 4. The CDR3 extends over 15 amino acids.

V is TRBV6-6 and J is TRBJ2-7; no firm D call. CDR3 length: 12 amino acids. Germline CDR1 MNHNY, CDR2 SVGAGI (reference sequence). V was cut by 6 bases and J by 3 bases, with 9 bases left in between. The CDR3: CASSRINYEQYF. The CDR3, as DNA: TGTGCCAGCAGCAGGATTAACTACGAGCAGTACTTC.

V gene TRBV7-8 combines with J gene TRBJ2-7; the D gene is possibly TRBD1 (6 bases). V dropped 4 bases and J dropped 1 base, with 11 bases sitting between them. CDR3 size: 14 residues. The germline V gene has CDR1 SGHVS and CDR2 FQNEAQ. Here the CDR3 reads CASSSRQDSYEQYF. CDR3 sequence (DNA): TGTGCCAGCAGCTCTCGACAGGATTCCTACGAGCAGTACTTC.

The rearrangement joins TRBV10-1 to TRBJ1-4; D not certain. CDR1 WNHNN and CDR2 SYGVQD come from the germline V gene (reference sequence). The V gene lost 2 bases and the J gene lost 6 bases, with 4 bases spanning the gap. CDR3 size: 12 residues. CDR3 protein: CASSEGDEKLFF. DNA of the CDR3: TGCGCCAGCAGTGAGGGAGATGAAAAACTGTTTTTT.

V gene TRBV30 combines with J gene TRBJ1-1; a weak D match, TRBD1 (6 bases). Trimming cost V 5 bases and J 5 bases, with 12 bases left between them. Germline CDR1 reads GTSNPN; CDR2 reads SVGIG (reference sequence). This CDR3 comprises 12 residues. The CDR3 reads CAWYRVRTEAFF. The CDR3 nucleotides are TGTGCCTGGTACAGGGTCCGGACTGAAGCTTTCTTT.

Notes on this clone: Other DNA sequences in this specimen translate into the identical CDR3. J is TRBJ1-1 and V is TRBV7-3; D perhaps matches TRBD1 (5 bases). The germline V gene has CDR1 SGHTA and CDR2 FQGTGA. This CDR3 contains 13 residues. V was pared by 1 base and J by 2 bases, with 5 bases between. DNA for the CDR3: TGTGCCAGCAGCTTAAGGGGCAACACTGAAGCTTTCTTT. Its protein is CASSLRGNTEAFF.

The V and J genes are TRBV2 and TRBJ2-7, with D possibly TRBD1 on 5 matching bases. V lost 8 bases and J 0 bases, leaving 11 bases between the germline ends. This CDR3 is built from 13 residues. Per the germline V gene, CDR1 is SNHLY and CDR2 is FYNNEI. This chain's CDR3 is CASGVDSSYEQYF. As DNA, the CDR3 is TGTGCCAGCGGGGTAGACAGCTCCTACGAGCAGTACTTC. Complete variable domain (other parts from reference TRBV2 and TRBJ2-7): EPEVTQTPSHQVTQMGQEVILRCVPISNHLYFYWYRQILGQKVEFLVSFYNNEISEKSEIFDDQFSVERPDGSNFTLKIRSTKLEDSAMYFCASGVDSSYEQYFGPGTRLTVT.

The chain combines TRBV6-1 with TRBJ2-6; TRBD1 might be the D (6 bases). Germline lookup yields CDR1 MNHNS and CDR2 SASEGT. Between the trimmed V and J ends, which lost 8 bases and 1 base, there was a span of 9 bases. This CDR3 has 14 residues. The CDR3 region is CASQQGSGANVLTF. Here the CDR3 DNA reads TGTGCCAGCCAACAGGGTTCTGGGGCCAACGTCCTGACTTTC.